These T cell receptor beta chains were read from a single sample in a study of cytomegalovirus exposure and HLA in healthy donors. This table comes from immunoSEQ multiplex PCR, and its TCRdb copy is limited to in-frame clones, with some not included. This table holds 150,000 to 200,000 clones, 84% found once. The source material was PBMCs. These receptors were taken from a man in his late teens or twenties in good health and CMV-seropositive. The CDR3 runs from the conserved cysteine through the conserved F or W. A D gene is named only where the DNA matches it firmly. Expanded clones get a size class; other rows say once, few or many, or leave the size out.

cdr3_length | clone_size | j_call | v_call | d_call | cdr3_aa | cdr3_nt
15 | - | TRBJ2-1 | TRBV27 | TRBD1 | CASSLDGQGHNEQFF | TGTGCCAGCAGTTTAGATGGACAGGGCCACAATGAGCAGTTCTTC
13 | - | TRBJ1-5 | TRBV4-2 | - | CASRGGADQPQHF | TGTGCCAGCAGGGGGGGAGCGGATCAGCCCCAGCATTTT
15 | once | TRBJ2-4 | TRBV6-1 | TRBD2 | CASREGLAGRDIQYF | TGTGCCAGCAGGGAGGGACTAGCGGGGAGGGACATTCAGTACTTC
21 | - | TRBJ2-7 | TRBV4-2 | TRBD2 | CASSHRTAGPGTSGGSYEQYF | TGTGCCAGCAGCCATAGGACCGCCGGCCCCGGGACTAGCGGGGGATCCTACGAGCAGTACTTC
13 | - | TRBJ1-4 | TRBV30 | - | CAWSVRAWEKLFF | TGTGCCTGGAGTGTCAGGGCTTGGGAAAAACTGTTTTTT
15 | once | TRBJ2-7 | TRBV9 | - | CASSSPGGPPHEQYF | TGTGCCAGCAGCAGCCCCGGGGGGCCCCCCCACGAGCAGTACTTC
13 | - | TRBJ1-2 | TRBV7-3 | - | CASSPGLNYGYTF | TGTGCCAGCAGCCCCGGACTTAACTATGGCTACACCTTC
14 | - | TRBJ2-2 | TRBV5-4 | - | CASLFQGNTGELFF | TGTGCCAGCCTTTTCCAGGGTAACACCGGGGAGCTGTTTTTT
15 | - | TRBJ2-3 | TRBV7-6 | - | CASSLGGRLTDTQYF | TGTGCCAGCAGCTTAGGGGGGCGCTTGACGGATACGCAGTATTTT
16 | - | TRBJ1-2 | TRBV7-6 | TRBD1 | CASSSLYRQGLYGYTF | TGTGCCAGCAGCTCCTTATATCGACAGGGGTTATATGGCTACACCTTC
16 | - | TRBJ2-2 | TRBV25-1 | TRBD1 | CASSEWDRENTGELFF | TGTGCCAGCAGTGAATGGGACAGGGAGAACACCGGGGAGCTGTTTTTT
14 | once | TRBJ2-3 | TRBV28 | TRBD1 | CASSQMTGTGTQYF | TGTGCCAGCAGCCAAATGACAGGGACGGGTACGCAGTATTTT
14 | - | TRBJ2-2 | TRBV19 | - | CASSTRQYTGELFF | TGTGCCAGTAGTACCCGACAGTACACCGGGGAGCTGTTTTTT
14 | - | TRBJ2-7 | TRBV7-2 | TRBD1 | CASSLRQGAGEQYF | TGTGCCAGCAGCTTGCGACAGGGGGCTGGCGAGCAGTACTTC
13 | - | TRBJ1-3 | TRBV29-1 | TRBD1 | CSVAGTGGNTIYF | TGCAGCGTTGCCGGGACAGGGGGAAACACCATATATTTT
16 | once | TRBJ2-3 | TRBV7-8 | - | CASSPRQKISTDTQYF | TGTGCCAGCAGCCCCCGACAGAAAATTAGCACAGATACGCAGTATTTT
12 | - | TRBJ1-2 | TRBV6-6 | TRBD1 | CANYGQGPGYTF | TGTGCCAATTACGGACAGGGCCCTGGCTACACCTTC
14 | - | TRBJ1-2 | TRBV28 | TRBD1 | CASSSGTGVYGYTF | TGTGCCAGCAGTTCCGGGACAGGGGTCTATGGCTACACCTTC
14 | - | TRBJ1-5 | TRBV2 | TRBD1 | CASRTTTGPQPQHF | TGTGCCAGCAGGACAACGACAGGGCCTCAGCCCCAGCATTTT
13 | - | TRBJ2-2 | TRBV19 | - | CASSILNTGELFF | TGTGCCAGTAGTATCCTGAACACCGGGGAGCTGTTTTTT
14 | once | TRBJ2-7 | TRBV27 | TRBD1 | CASSLGTGAYEQYF | TGTGCCAGCAGTTTAGGGACAGGGGCCTACGAGCAGTACTTC
12 | once | TRBJ2-7 | TRBV28 | - | CASSFSVYEQYF | TGTGCCAGCAGTTTCTCAGTCTACGAGCAGTACTTC
18 | once | TRBJ1-5 | TRBV6-1 | - | CASSEAVGWGGSNQPQHF | TGTGCCAGCAGTGAAGCGGTAGGATGGGGAGGGAGCAATCAGCCCCAGCATTTT
16 | - | TRBJ2-3 | TRBV5-1 | TRBD2 | CASRTDIAGITDTQYF | TGCGCCAGCAGGACGGATATAGCGGGAATCACAGATACGCAGTATTTT
17 | - | TRBJ2-3 | TRBV4-2 | TRBD1 | CASSPGQGSRGTDTQYF | TGTGCCAGCAGCCCAGGACAGGGATCGAGGGGCACAGATACGCAGTATTTT
15 | - | TRBJ1-1 | TRBV7-2 | TRBD1 | CASSQRAQGRTEAFF | TGTGCCAGCAGCCAACGGGCACAGGGGCGGACTGAAGCTTTCTTT
11 | once | TRBJ2-4 | TRBV20-1 | - | CSAIIENIQYF | TGCAGTGCAATTATAGAAAACATTCAGTACTTC
17 | - | TRBJ1-2 | TRBV28 | TRBD1 | CASSRAGTGGGDYGYTF | TGTGCCAGCAGTCGAGCCGGGACAGGGGGCGGAGACTATGGCTACACCTTC
17 | - | TRBJ2-3 | TRBV7-7 | TRBD2 | CASSPDSGSFGTDTQYF | TGTGCCAGCAGCCCAGATAGCGGGAGCTTTGGCACAGATACGCAGTATTTT
15 | few | TRBJ2-1 | TRBV7-9 | - | CASSLPRRMGNEQFF | TGTGCCAGCAGCTTACCTAGGCGTATGGGCAATGAGCAGTTCTTC